This note documents a single T cell receptor beta chain sequence. What this receptor recognizes is not known. Base quality data are lacking; no much larger clone is found one base away. TRB sequencing used genomic DNA with the immunoSEQ assay at survey resolution or the hsTCRB kit. The study's processing was this. Initial read processing used immunoSEQ software, and repertoire analyses used the LymphoSeq R package. Clonality was calculated as 1 minus normalized Shannon entropy, and the Gini coefficient was also calculated for each TRB dataset. Phenotypes of unsorted samples were inferred by mapping TRB sequences from sorted subsets of the recipient or donor onto unsorted samples of the same recipient. TCRdb mirrors the immuneACCESS table, restricted to in-frame sequences. Some clones are absent from its copies; in checked studies, under half trace to an unresolved V gene, and the reason for the others is unknown. V, J and clone size are those of that table, while D and trimming were read from the DNA. For this sample there are 9,900 or so clones; roughly 98% appear just once. Around 0.25% of the sample goes to the ten largest clones.

Viable CD3+CD4+ or CD3+CD8+ cells that were CCR7+CD45RA+CD45RO-CD95-CD27+CD28+ were defined as naive T cells. On the day of marrow donation, related bone marrow donors gave peripheral blood samples. Peripheral blood and bone marrow mononuclear cells were isolated by Ficoll-Hypaque density centrifugation and were cryopreserved. FACS on a FACSAria II was used to sort CD4+ and CD8+ T cells, including the naive and memory subsets. The sample belongs to a study of T cells after posttransplantation cyclophosphamide (dated by TCRdb to the mid-2010s). Background for the entire study: The study tracked T cell repertoire reconstitution by TRB sequencing after myeloablative bone marrow transplantation using posttransplantation cyclophosphamide as GVHD prophylaxis. Antigen receptor sequencing covered samples from 30 to 40 PTCy-treated patients and approximately 17 of their related bone marrow donors. Blood from all 30 or so PTCy patients with 1-year posttransplant specimens was subjected to TRB sequencing. In 3 patients, TRB sequencing was also performed on up to 3 more blood samples taken 2 to 5.2 years after transplant, and in 4 patients, pretransplant blood was also TRB-sequenced. TRA and TRB clonality were tightly correlated in several samples, so subsequent TCR analyses focused on TRB only. Public TRB sequences were queried against a database of over 3,500 sequences associated with responses to pathogens, tumor antigens, self-antigens and alloantigens. General findings and caveats noted by the study authors: At 1-2 months, donor-recipient similarity was low but rose over the first year, and the later blood repertoires were often dominated by donor CD8+ memory clones. The TRB repertoires of T cells infiltrating skin or GI tract showed only limited overlap with the TRB repertoires of T cells in blood. Across about 40 patients, TRB clonality was highly associated with recipient CMV seropositivity and CMV reactivation, and diversity in PTCy patients was similar to diversity in CNI/methotrexate controls.

From its cysteine to its phenylalanine, the CDR3 spans 17 amino acids. Only the CDR3 DNA stays, 51 bases, in frame from base 1. CDR1 and CDR2, looked up from the germline V gene, are MNHNS and SASEGT. V is pared back by 1 base and J by 8 bases, with 23 bases lying between the germline termini. The sequencing sample was made of naive CD4+ T cells sorted from PBMCs. Recombination connected TRBV6-1 to TRBJ1-2; the best D guess is TRBD1, with 6 bases matching. This TCR derives from a woman aged 60-75 years in good health, CMV-negative, and a related stem cell transplant donor. In nucleotides, the sequence is TGTGCCAGCAGTGAAGTTAAAGGGGCGGGGGCTTCGGGGGGCTACACCTTC. Its product reads: CASSEVKGAGASGGYTF.